Given below is one T cell receptor beta chain in context. No cognate antigen has been identified for it. No base quality information exists; no much larger clone differs at one position. Receptor libraries were prepared by the immunoSEQ multiplex PCR assay. For the multiplex PCR, a mixture combining 60 forward primers for TCR Vbeta segments and 13 reverse primers for TCR Jbeta segments was used. The CDR3 region of rearranged TCR beta genes was amplified from genomic DNA by a multiplex PCR assay. The amplified TCR beta libraries were sequenced on the Illumina HiSeq System as 87-base-pair reads. The paper's data handling went like this. In a later analysis, 77 million or so unique TCR beta chains were counted across the roughly 610 repertoires, and roughly 11 million of these chains were shared by at least two donors. A nearest-neighbor algorithm error-corrected the raw reads and collapsed the reads into unique sequences, merging closely related sequences to remove PCR and sequencing errors. CDR3 sequences were aligned to IMGT reference sequences to assign V, D and J gene segments. For a sequence to be retained, a match of at least six nucleotides to both a V gene segment and a J gene segment was required. Rearrangements were called productive when the CDR3 lacked stop codons and stayed in frame with V and J; all others were non-productive. CDR3 was defined by IMGT convention, running from the second conserved V-encoded cysteine to the conserved J-encoded phenylalanine. In an earlier analysis of around 540 of the donors, sequences lacking an unambiguous match to a single V gene segment were excluded. An earlier analysis of several hundred of the donors called V segments functional above 56.7% productive rearrangements and segregating when the between-donor standard deviation exceeded 5%. A statistical classification framework was built to diagnose cytomegalovirus status from the catalog of TCR beta chain sequences. In a later analysis, V and J genes were assigned by comparing TCR nucleotide sequences against IMGT/GENE-DB human TR gene sequences. The TCRdist pipeline was used in a later analysis to assign CDR3 sequences and most-parsimonious VDJ recombination scenarios. In a later analysis, every TCR beta chain was defined by the combination of its CDR3 amino acid sequence and its V-gene family, and reads without a unique V-gene family were dropped. As a way to deal with suspected cross-contamination and a sequencing artifact, a later analysis dropped 450 to 600 nucleotide sequences that were highly shared and had low generation probability. A later analysis calculated a clonal expansion index for each public chain from normalized within-repertoire ranks of inferred template counts. In a later analysis, generation probabilities were computed using a VDJ recombination model fitted to out-of-frame rearrangements, and the results were checked against IGoR. Hypergeometric tests were used in a later analysis to score TCR-TCR, TCR-HLA and TCR-CMV co-occurrence, with a repertoire-size bias correction applied to the TCR pairs. In a later analysis, false discovery rates were estimated by permuting HLA or CMV assignments 20 times. In a later analysis, co-occurring TCRs were grouped with DBSCAN, and TCRdist sequence similarity was added when clustering was performed within HLA-allele-positive subsets. Repertoires with fewer than 30,000 or more than 120,000 public chains were left out of co-occurrence clustering, as were several repertoires with anomalous nucleotide sharing. Entries here come from immuneACCESS through TCRdb and include only in-frame sequences with V and J called. Some clones fail to appear in such tables; in the studies checked, an unresolved V gene covers under half of the shortfall, and the cause of the remainder is unknown. V, J and clone size are those of that table, while D and trimming were read from the DNA. In all, the sample holds over 150,000 clones, and approximately 78% of those were seen once. The ten biggest clones cover under 1% of the sample.

In total, 500 to 700 healthy bone marrow donors made up the cohort. At the time of sampling, every cohort member was nominally healthy, though immune exposures that went unrecorded were likely present. The donor tested CMV seropositive and was one of the 289 seropositive cohort members. A peripheral blood sample was collected from each donor, and TCR beta sequencing was performed on peripheral blood mononuclear cells. The Qiagen DNeasy Blood Extraction Kit was used to extract genomic DNA from the blood cell samples. This sample was taken from a study of cytomegalovirus exposure and HLA in healthy donors (dated by TCRdb to between 2016 and 2019). Regarding the complete study: An earlier analysis of approximately 640 of the donors reported 250 to 350 Gb of sequence data and 100 million to 130 million unique TCR beta sequences from 150 million to 200 million T cells. Roughly 300 gigabases of sequencing data and tens of millions of unique TCR sequences made up an early release that covered over 550 HLA-typed donors. Of the roughly 430 genotyped donors, about 80% fell in the genetic ancestry cluster associated with self-reported Caucasian donors. The study was designed to test whether signatures of past pathogen exposure could be identified by cataloging public T cell receptors. The study used immunosequencing to profile the T cell repertoires of approximately 640 subjects and linked those repertoires to cytomegalovirus serostatus. Along with the approximately 600-subject first cohort, a separate validation cohort of over a hundred different subjects was used. High-throughput TCR immunosequencing, statistical association of individual TCRs with disease status, and machine learning were combined to predict cytomegalovirus infection status. To study patterns of TCR occurrence, a later analysis re-analyzed previously published TCR beta repertoires from several hundred donors and added high-resolution HLA genotyping. In the later analysis, no new phenotypic data were used to find candidate immune exposures; instead, reliance was placed on TCR beta sequences and their occurrence across donors. To decide whether each TCR beta V gene segment behaved as functional or pseudogenic, an earlier analysis of nearly 600 of the donors relied on high-throughput TCR beta sequencing. Donor age, sex, ethnicity and CMV serostatus were collected together with the repertoire data. A later genetic analysis used genome-wide SNP genotypes for about 65% of the roughly 700 donors, treating that subset as a discovery cohort. All discovery cohort repertoires had been generated using a single sequencing platform. HLA typing covered class I and class II loci at four-digit resolution. Typing coverage differed by locus: A, B, C, DRB1 and DQB1 were typed in about 629-640 donors, DQA1 in 500 to 550, DPA1 in around 600, and DPB1 in 400 to 490. Because of strong linkage in the cohort, five DR-DQ haplotypes were treated as single units for association and clustering. Among some 400 genotyped donors of the cohort, an average of approximately 240,000 unique TCR beta nucleotide sequences was sequenced per donor, of which about 19% were non-productive. Summary of the overall study and its limitations: The only immune exposure information available for the cohort was CMV serostatus. The earlier analysis of fewer than 750 of the donors excluded some 15 rarely observed V segments, including chromosome 9 orphons, because counts were too low. Correlated functional status among segregating V segments might be attributable to linkage disequilibrium, but an unknown experimental factor could not be ruled out. In an earlier analysis of a few hundred of the donors, most TCR beta V segments were observed in productive rearrangements about 87% or about 30% of the time, broadly matching IMGT annotations. A later analysis found that TCR association rates varied across HLA loci, with DRB1 alleles showing the most associated TCRs and HLA-C alleles the fewest. A later analysis found that HLA-associated TCR beta chains were more clonally expanded and had lower generation probabilities than equally common non-associated chains. The authors suggested that the approach could potentially be extended to other disease states and immunological phenotypes. This cohort had only TCR beta chains sequenced, and the lack of alpha or paired-chain data limited which features could be detected. In vitro tests confirmed that a few of the cytomegalovirus-associated TCR beta chains recognize cytomegalovirus antigens. According to a later genetic analysis, donors in an Asian-associated ancestry cluster had fewer N-insertions in productive TCRs than the roughly 660-donor mean. Sequencing depth was assumed to be roughly uniform across donors in the presence/absence analyses, though that assumption may not hold. V-gene and J-gene trimming of TCR beta chains was associated with a missense DCLRE1C variant in a later genetic analysis, and the association was replicated in an independent cohort. According to a later analysis, parvovirus B19, influenza, CMV and Epstein-Barr virus appeared linked to several top co-occurrence clusters. Most TCR sequences were seen in very few donors, while some public TCRs were found in many individuals. According to a later analysis, most CMV-associated TCR beta chains appeared to be HLA-restricted, and the HLA associations seemed to be driven largely by CMV exposure. Because the 87-base-pair reads could not distinguish some IMGT-functional V segments, including TRBV6-2 and TRBV6-3, those segments were excluded. In a later analysis, some 18,000 TCR beta sequences were associated with specific HLA alleles at a false discovery rate of 0.05. The sequencing pipeline was judged likely to have produced a cluster of highly shared sequence variants as a technical artifact. The classifier was reported to diagnose cytomegalovirus status with high specificity and sensitivity in both the original cohort and the validation cohort. Strong co-occurrence of HLA alleles, especially DR and DQ, made assigning TCR associations to individual alleles difficult. In the study, some 160 TCR beta chains were listed as associated with cytomegalovirus. Because HLA typing was missing for some donors at each locus, association tests included only the typed subset. A further reported finding was that TCR beta sequences accurately predicted the HLA-A and HLA-B alleles for most subjects in the first cohort.

From a lookup of the germline V gene, CDR1 and CDR2 are MNHNS and SASEGT. The CDR3 measures 15 amino acids from cysteine to phenylalanine. The entry retains the CDR3 DNA only, 45 bases that are in frame from base 1. V is pruned by 4 bases and J by 0 bases, leaving 4 bases of the junction without a gene match. The TCR originated in a girl aged 2-10 years in good health and CMV-seropositive. The sequenced sample was PBMCs. Recombination joined TRBV6-1 with TRBJ2-7, with TRBD2 identical over 9 junction bases. CDR3 loop: CASSATSGSSYEQYF. The DNA sequence follows: TGTGCCAGCAGTGCGACTAGCGGCAGCTCCTACGAGCAGTACTTC.